The T cell receptor beta chain described here comes from a study of cytomegalovirus exposure and HLA in healthy donors. Study summary: Genetic ancestry analysis placed around 76% of the roughly 400 donors that were genotyped in the Caucasian-associated cluster. Study-level results: As immune exposure information, only CMV serostatus was available. Later analysis suggested links between common viral pathogens and several top significant clusters. In a later analysis, a genetic analysis reported fewer productive-TCR N-insertions in an Asian-associated ancestry cluster than the cohort average.

Primers: 60 Vbeta forward and 13 Jbeta reverse. This table comes from immunoSEQ multiplex PCR, and its TCRdb copy is limited to in-frame clones, with some not included. This table has about 88,000 clones, 85% to 90% appearing once. A few counts support this clone. No antigen is known for it. The junction does not match germline at one end; this may be a read error. The sample taken for sequencing was PBMCs. This receptor was obtained from a young man in good health and CMV-seronegative.

CDR3: CASSLFLGYEQYF. The CDR3 DNA reads TGTGCTAGCAGCTTATTTCTCGGCTACGAGCAGTACTTC. The chain combines TRBV7-7 with TRBJ2-7, with unresolved D. The CDR3 spans 13 residues. Germline CDR1 reads SSHAT; CDR2 reads FNYEAQ (reference sequence).